The 25 T cell receptor beta chains presented below share a single source sample, sequenced in a study of identical twins. TCRdb called the 5' RACE reads again in MiXCR, with one record for every CDR3 protein. The data contain a few hundred thousand distinct CDR3 sequences, about 9% of them singletons. Source material: naive T cells sorted from blood. The origin of the receptors is a woman between 50 and 59 years old in good health.

This clonotype was picked up a small number of times. The rearrangement uses TRBV4-1 and TRBJ2-5; D uncertain. Trimming removed 0 bases from V and 5 bases from J, with 10 bases in between. The CDR3 contains 14 residues. The germline V gene encodes CDR1 MGHRA and CDR2 YSYEKL. Here the CDR3 reads CASSQDRAGETQYF. The CDR3 nucleotides are TGCGCCAGCAGCCAAGACCGCGCCGGGGAGACCCAGTACTTC.

There are many counts of this clonotype. This chain connects TRBV14 to TRBJ1-6; D is unresolved. Germline CDR1 SGHDN, CDR2 FVKESK. V lost 5 bases and J lost 8, with 10 bases in between. This CDR3 spans 13 amino acids. CDR3 DNA: TGTGCCAGCAGCTCCGGAGGTGATTCACCCCTCCACTTT. This translates into CASSSGGDSPLHF.

This clonotype has a handful of counts. The genes are TRBV9 and TRBJ2-3; D is unclear. This CDR3 contains 12 residues. V lost 0 bases, J lost 3 bases, and 2 bases lay in between. Germline CDR1 and CDR2: SGDLS and YYNGEE. The CDR3 loop reads CASSVETDTQYF. CDR3 sequence (DNA): TGTGCCAGCAGCGTAGAAACAGATACGCAGTATTTT.

This clonotype was counted between two and nine times. The gene calls are TRBV10-3 and TRBJ2-1; 9 bases align to TRBD2. Trimming removed 3 bases from V and 6 bases from J; junction bases left unmatched: 6. Germline lookup yields CDR1 ENHRY and CDR2 SYGVKD. The CDR3 is 15 residues long. CDR3 protein: CAISDTGLASNEQFF. The CDR3 bases are TGTGCCATCAGTGACACGGGACTAGCATCCAATGAGCAGTTCTTC.

The chain couples TRBV20-1 to TRBJ2-7; D gene ambiguous. Germline V gene lookup returns CDR1 DFQATT and CDR2 SNEGSKA (reference sequence). The CDR3 runs 12 residues. CDR3 region: CSAKGSTYDQYV. CDR3 coding DNA: TGCAGTGCCAAGGGCTCCACCTACGACCAGTACGTC.

This clonotype was detected many times. V usage is TRBV4-1 and J usage is TRBJ2-1; 11 bases agree with TRBD2. V was clipped by 4 bases and J by 0 bases; unmatched bases: 11. The CDR3 is 19 residues long. Per germline, CDR1 MGHRA and CDR2 YSYEKL. CDR3 bases: TGCGCCAGCAGCCCACCAGGGACTAGCGGCCAGAGCTCCTACAATGAGCAGTTCTTC. Translation: CASSPPGTSGQSSYNEQFF.

This clonotype was seen a handful of times. Written as DNA, the CDR3 is TGCGCCAGCAGCGCCGACAGGGTCAACGCTGAAGCTTTCTTT. Translating it yields CASSADRVNAEAFF. This chain connects TRBV5-1 to TRBJ1-1; 7 bases are a match to TRBD1. Germline lookup yields CDR1 SGHRS and CDR2 YFSETQ. The CDR3 totals 14 residues. Losses at the gene ends were 4 bases for V and 6 bases for J; bases not matched to a gene: 9.

This clonotype was counted between two and nine times. The chain combines TRBV27 with TRBJ2-1, with 10 bases aligning to TRBD2. The CDR3 contains 16 residues. The trim removed 2 bases at V and 2 bases at J, leaving 3 bases unmatched. In germline, CDR1 is MNHEY, CDR2 SMNVEV (reference sequence). The CDR3 DNA sequence: TGTGCCAGCAGTTTAATAGCGGGGGGTGCCTACAATGAGCAGTTCTTC. It yields the protein CASSLIAGGAYNEQFF.

This clonotype was recorded a few times. The chain is built from TRBV7-8 and TRBJ2-1; the match to TRBD1 covers 10 bases. V dropped 2 bases and J dropped 0; count of bases not matched to a gene: 4. Per the germline V gene, CDR1 is SGHVS and CDR2 is FQNEAQ. CDR3 length: 17 amino acids. The CDR3 is CASSLMGQGSSYNEQFF. The CDR3, as DNA: TGTGCCAGCAGCTTAATGGGACAGGGGAGCTCCTACAATGAGCAGTTCTTC.

To note about this clonotype: A junction boundary mismatches the germline segment, possibly from a read error. The J gene is TRBJ2-2, the V gene TRBV29-1; D remains ambiguous. The CDR3 runs 11 residues. Germline V gene data show CDR1 as SQVTM and CDR2 as ANQGSEA. The chain's CDR3 is CGVEWEQKLFF. In DNA form, the CDR3 reads TGCGGCGTTGAGTGGGAACAGAAGCTGTTTTTT.

This clonotype was seen many times. The chain couples TRBV5-1 to TRBJ2-7, with D tentatively TRBD1 (5 bases). The CDR3 loop spans 14 amino acids. Germline V gene lookup returns CDR1 SGHRS and CDR2 YFSETQ. V was shortened by 4 bases and J by 5 bases, with 16 bases between the two germline ends. CDR3 in amino acids: CASSLRASNNEQYF. The CDR3 DNA is TGCGCCAGCAGCCTCAGGGCGAGCAACAACGAGCAGTACTTC. Supplemented by reference TRBV5-1 and TRBJ2-7, the full variable domain reads KAGVTQTPRYLIKTRGQQVTLSCSPISGHRSVSWYQQTPGQGLQFLFEYFSETQRNKGNFPGRFSGRQFSNSRSEMNVSTLELGDSALYLCASSLRASNNEQYFGPGTRLTVT.

This clonotype was found a few times. The chain recombines TRBV7-2 with TRBJ2-5; weak D call: TRBD2 (6 bases). The CDR3 has 16 amino acids. The germline gives CDR1 SGHTA, CDR2 FQGNSA. Between the trimmed V and J ends, which lost 5 bases and 1 base, there was a span of 17 bases. For the CDR3, the DNA is TGTGCCAGCAGCCCGTGGGGGTGGGGGGTCCAAGAGACCCAGTACTTC. It specifies CASSPWGWGVQETQYF.

This clonotype has more than one count but fewer than ten. The genes are TRBV6-5 and TRBJ1-3, with 8 bases aligning to TRBD1. CDR1 and CDR2 (germline): MNHEY, SVGAGI. Trimming cost V 8 bases and J 3 bases; bases outside gene matches: 6. The CDR3 sequence is 14 residues long. The CDR3 here is CASRQGSIGNTIYF. DNA of the CDR3: TGTGCCAGCCGACAGGGGTCTATTGGAAACACCATATATTTT.

This clonotype came up a few times. The chain joins TRBV29-1 to TRBJ1-2, with 11 bases lining up with TRBD1. V shed 1 base and J 4 bases; nucleotides not matched to a gene: 2. The CDR3 length is 14 residues. Germline assignment: CDR1 SQVTM and CDR2 ANQGSEA. CDR3 residues: CSVEGTGGFYGYTF. In DNA form, the CDR3 reads TGCAGCGTTGAAGGGACAGGGGGCTTCTATGGCTACACCTTC. The entire variable domain, with the rest obtained from reference TRBV29-1 and TRBJ1-2, is as follows: SAVISQKPSRDICQRGTSLTIQCQVDSQVTMMFWYRQQPGQSLTLIATANQGSEATYESGFVIDKFPISRPNLTFSTLTVSNMSPEDSSIYLCSVEGTGGFYGYTFGSGTRLTVV.

This clonotype was detected ten times or more. The CDR3 region has the DNA TGCGCCAGCAGCCAAGGGACACGGGAGCAGTACTTC. Its translation is CASSQGTREQYF. V is TRBV4-1 and J is TRBJ2-7; tentatively, D is TRBD1 (5 bases). The length of the CDR3 is 12 residues. Germline CDR1 reads MGHRA; CDR2 reads YSYEKL. V was trimmed by 1 base and J by 7 bases, leaving 8 bases between them.

This clonotype has a count of ten or more. The chain carries TRBV5-1 and TRBJ2-5; D not resolved. Looked up from germline, CDR1 is SGHRS and CDR2 is YFSETQ. V shed 7 bases and J shed 3 bases, with 10 bases lying between them. There are 12 residues in the CDR3. The CDR3: CASSYREETQYF. The CDR3 DNA sequence: TGCGCCAGCTCCTACCGAGAAGAGACCCAGTACTTC.

V and J are TRBV18 and TRBJ2-1; 9 bases map to TRBD2. Per the germline V gene, CDR1 is KGHSH and CDR2 is LQKENI. This CDR3 is built from 16 residues. The junction had 7 bases not matched to a gene; V was cut back by 2 bases and J by 5 bases. CDR3 DNA: TGTGCCAGCTCACCAGTGGCGGGAGGGTTCCACAATGAGCAGTTCTTC. Amino acids: CASSPVAGGFHNEQFF.

This clonotype appeared many times. This chain connects TRBV7-2 to TRBJ2-1; TRBD1 matches at 9 bases. CDR1 is SGHTA, CDR2 FQGNSA, per germline. V shed 5 bases and J 1 base; nucleotides not matched to a gene: 12. The length of the CDR3 is 18 residues. CDR3 loop: CASSPLGMTGGSYNEQFF. The DNA of the CDR3 is TGTGCCAGCAGCCCTTTGGGCATGACAGGGGGGTCCTACAATGAGCAGTTCTTC.

This clonotype was counted ten times or more. This chain uses TRBV7-8 with TRBJ1-5; D is undetermined. The V end lost 3 bases, the J end lost 4 bases, and 7 bases lay between the germline ends. Germline V CDR1 and CDR2: SGHVS, FQNEAQ. CDR3 length: 13 residues. CDR3 protein: CASSLGPNQPQHF. CDR3 DNA: TGTGCCAGCAGCTTGGGTCCGAATCAGCCCCAGCATTTT.

DNA of the CDR3: TGTGCCAGCAGTGACCCTGGACAGGGCGGTTCCGGGGAGCTGTTTTTT. It encodes CASSDPGQGGSGELFF. V and J are TRBV25-1 and TRBJ2-2, with 8 bases lining up with TRBD1. The CDR3 contains 16 residues. Germline V gene data show CDR1 as MGHDK and CDR2 as SYGVNS. V was clipped by 3 bases and J by 6 bases; unmatched bases: 9.

The chain joins TRBV3-1 to TRBJ2-3; perhaps D is TRBD1 or TRBD2 (6 bases each). The germline gives CDR1 LGHDT, CDR2 YNNKEL (reference sequence). This CDR3 region has 16 residues. V was clipped by 2 bases and J by 3 bases, with 15 bases between them. Written as DNA, the CDR3 is TGTGCCAGCAGCCAAAACGGGGGCGGAGCAACAGATACGCAGTATTTT. Translating gives CASSQNGGGATDTQYF.

This clonotype was observed a few times. This chain's CDR3 is CASSLLAGGNNSSYNEQFF. CDR3 sequence (DNA): TGTGCCAGCAGCTTACTAGCGGGAGGGAACAATAGCTCCTACAATGAGCAGTTCTTC. V usage is TRBV7-3 and J usage is TRBJ2-1; 12 bases agree with TRBD2. Trimming took 2 bases from V and 0 from J; bases not matched to a gene: 8. The germline CDR1 and CDR2 sequences are SGHTA and FQGTGA. There are 19 residues in the CDR3. Looking up the rest from reference TRBV7-3 and TRBJ2-1 gives the full variable domain: GAGVSQTPSNKVTEKGKYVELRCDPISGHTALYWYRQSLGQGPEFLIYFQGTGAADDSGLPNDRFFAVRPEGSVSTLKIQRTERGDSAVYLCASSLLAGGNNSSYNEQFFGPGTRLTVL.

This clonotype has a count of ten or more. J is TRBJ2-3 and V is TRBV15; 10 nucleotides agree with TRBD2. The V and J ends lost 4 bases and 6 bases, in that order; junction bases with no gene match: 7. Germline assignment: CDR1 LNHNV and CDR2 YYDKDF (reference sequence). There are 15 residues in the CDR3. Here the CDR3 DNA reads TGTGCCACCAGCACCTCCCCGACTAGCGGGGATACGCAGTATTTT. Residues: CATSTSPTSGDTQYF. The entire variable domain, with the rest obtained from reference TRBV15 and TRBJ2-3, is as follows: DAMVIQNPRYQVTQFGKPVTLSCSQTLNHNVMYWYQQKSSQAPKLLFHYYDKDFNNEADTPDNFQSRRPNTSFCFLDIRSPGLGDTAMYLCATSTSPTSGDTQYFGPGTRLTVL.

This clonotype appeared a few times. The V and J genes are TRBV7-3 and TRBJ2-7; 7 nucleotides align to TRBD1. Germline loops: CDR1 SGHTA, CDR2 FQGTGA. The CDR3 covers 15 residues. V lost 5 bases, J lost 2 bases, and 9 bases stayed unmatched. CDR3 residues: CASSPYAGGTYEQYF. The CDR3 region has the DNA TGTGCCAGCAGCCCCTACGCAGGGGGAACCTACGAGCAGTACTTC.

This clonotype was observed a few times. The J gene is TRBJ2-3, the V gene TRBV7-9, with 7 positions matching TRBD2. The CDR3 runs to 15 residues. The ends lost 0 bases at V and 6 bases at J; junction bases unmatched: 6. Germline loops: CDR1 SEHNR, CDR2 FQNEAQ (reference sequence). The CDR3 sequence is CASSLAAGVVDTQYF. CDR3 nucleotides: TGTGCCAGCAGCTTAGCGGCGGGGGTCGTGGATACGCAGTATTTT.